A selection of T cell receptor beta chains follows, all from one sample in a study of T cell repertoires in cytomegalovirus infection. TCRdb reanalysed the reads using MiXCR and keeps one entry per CDR3 protein. The sample comprises over 250,000 distinct CDR3 sequences, approximately 22% of which are singletons, and about 21% rests with the top ten. What these receptors recognize is not known. The specimen was cultured PBMCs, collected from culture after CMV antigen stimulation. The receptor set was obtained from a human donor in good health (CMV status not recorded). Some clones in this sample may be carry-over from other donors' samples. The CDR3 runs from the conserved cysteine through the conserved F or W. The D gene is left open where the match is weak. Where a row states a size, it is once, few, many or the class of an expanded clone; other rows omit it.

length	D	V	J	size	DNA	CDR3
13	-	TRBV30	TRBJ2-1	few	TGTGCCTGGGCAGGGAGCTCCTACAATGAGCAGTTCTTC	CAWAGSSYNEQFF
18	-	TRBV7-9	TRBJ2-2	-	TGTGCCAGCAGCCCGAGTTTTGGAGGGGCCTCGAACACCGGGGAGCTGTTTTTT	CASSPSFGGASNTGELFF
15	TRBD2	TRBV7-2	TRBJ2-1	many	TGTGCCAGCAGCTTAGTAATAGCGGGAGGCGGTGAGCAGTTCTTC	CASSLVIAGGGEQFF
14	TRBD2	TRBV24-1	TRBJ2-5	few	TGTGCCACCAGAGGTAGCGGGGGACAAGAGACCCAGTACTTC	CATRGSGGQETQYF
12	-	TRBV24-1	TRBJ2-1	few	TGTGCCACCAGTGATTTTTACAATGAGCAGTTCTTC	CATSDFYNEQFF
19	TRBD2	TRBV28	TRBJ2-1	-	TGTGCCAGCAGTTTAAAATTATTTCGAAGCGGGAACCTCTACAATGAGCAGTTCTTC	CASSLKLFRSGNLYNEQFF
16	-	TRBV4-1	TRBJ2-3	-	TGCGCCAGCAGCCAAGAGACCGGTCTCAGGACAGATACGCAGTATTTT	CASSQETGLRTDTQYF
14	-	TRBV6-1	TRBJ1-5	few	TGTGCCAGCAGGGTTGATAATAGCAATCAGCCCCAGCATTTT	CASRVDNSNQPQHF
16	TRBD2	TRBV13	TRBJ2-2	few	TGTGCCAGCTATTCCCGACTAGCGTCGAACACCGGGGAGCTGTTTTTT	CASYSRLASNTGELFF
13	-	TRBV7-9	TRBJ2-5	few	TGTGCCAGCAGCTTAATAGGAGAAGAGACCCAGTACTTC	CASSLIGEETQYF
13	-	TRBV6-1	TRBJ2-2	-	TGTGCCAGCAGTGTAACGCGATTCGGGGAGCTGTTTTTT	CASSVTRFGELFF
17	TRBD2	TRBV28	TRBJ2-5	many	TGTGCCAGCACCCGAGCCACGGGACTAGCGGGAGGAGAGACCCAGTACTTC	CASTRATGLAGGETQYF
17	-	TRBV7-2	TRBJ2-1	-	TGTGCCAGCAGCTTAGTGTGGTCTAGGTTCGCCTACAATGAGCAGTTCTTC	CASSLVWSRFAYNEQFF
12	-	TRBV20-1	TRBJ1-2	few	TGCAGTGCCAGGCCCCGGGTACGTGGCTACACCTTC	CSARPRVRGYTF
16	-	TRBV27	TRBJ2-1	-	TGTGCCAGCAGCCCCTCCCGGCCTATCCATGACAATGAGCAGTTCTTC	CASSPSRPIHDNEQFF
14	-	TRBV12-5	TRBJ2-3	few	TGTGCTAGTGGTCCCCCCCGTTTGACAGATACGCAGTATTTT	CASGPPRLTDTQYF
13	-	TRBV11-2	TRBJ1-2	many	TGTGCCAGCAGCTCTGGACCGAGCTATGGCTACACCTTC	CASSSGPSYGYTF
13	-	TRBV5-6	TRBJ1-2	-	TGTGCCAGCAGCTTCGAAAGAAACTATGGCTACACCTTC	CASSFERNYGYTF
14	-	TRBV7-2	TRBJ2-3	many	TGTGCCAGCAGCTTAGAGTCCTCTCAGGATACGCAGTATTTT	CASSLESSQDTQYF
15	-	TRBV5-6	TRBJ1-5	many	TGTGCCAGCAGTCACGGAGGGGGGGCCAAACAGCCCCAGCATTTT	CASSHGGGAKQPQHF
14	-	TRBV28	TRBJ1-5	few	TGTGCCAGCAGTTGGGTTGGGGGCAATCAGCCCCAGCATTTT	CASSWVGGNQPQHF
14	-	TRBV28	TRBJ1-2	few	TGTGCCAGCAGTTTAATCGCCCCTCACTATGGCTACACCTTC	CASSLIAPHYGYTF
13	-	TRBV19	TRBJ1-1	few	TGTGCCAGTAGTATAGGGGGTAACACTGAAGCTTTCTTT	CASSIGGNTEAFF
14	TRBD1	TRBV6-2/TRBV6-3	TRBJ1-4	-	TGTGCCAGCAGCTACGGGACAGGGTTGAAAAAACTGTTTTTT	CASSYGTGLKKLFF
15	TRBD2	TRBV7-9	TRBJ2-3	many	TGTGCCAGCGTGGTAGCGGGAGTTCGTATGGATACGCAGTATTTT	CASVVAGVRMDTQYF
16	TRBD2	TRBV9	TRBJ2-1	-	TGTGCCAGCAGCGCCGGAGGGACTAGCGGTAACAATGAGCAGTTCTTC	CASSAGGTSGNNEQFF
13	TRBD1	TRBV20-1	TRBJ1-6	-	TGCAGTGCTCTAGACAGGGGGATATCACCCCTCCACTTT	CSALDRGISPLHF
16	TRBD1	TRBV20-1	TRBJ1-5	few	TGCAGTGCTAGACCGGGACAGGGGGTGCAGGATCAGCCCCAGCATTTT	CSARPGQGVQDQPQHF
14	-	TRBV15	TRBJ2-5	-	TGTGCCACCAGCAGAGATAACAGACAAGAGACCCAGTACTTC	CATSRDNRQETQYF
15	-	TRBV7-8	TRBJ1-2	many	TGTGCCAGCAGCTTAGTTCGGGGGGTCCAGGGTGGCTACACCTTC	CASSLVRGVQGGYTF
18	-	TRBV6-6	TRBJ2-2	-	TGTGCCAGCAGTTACCTCCCGGGGGTTCAGTCGAACACCGGGGAGCTGTTTTTT	CASSYLPGVQSNTGELFF
13	-	TRBV11-2	TRBJ2-3	few	TGTGCCAGCAGCTTAGATAGCACAGATACGCAGTATTTT	CASSLDSTDTQYF
19	TRBD1	TRBV7-8	TRBJ1-5	many	TGTGCCAGCAGCTCAGTACAGGGGGCTGTACTCTCTCGCAATCAGCCCCAGCATTTT	CASSSVQGAVLSRNQPQHF
14	-	TRBV24-1	TRBJ2-1	many	TGTGCCACCAGTGACTCAGGACTAAGAGGTGAGCAGTTCTTC	CATSDSGLRGEQFF
16	TRBD2	TRBV7-8	TRBJ2-1	many	TGTGCCAGCAGCCCGCCGGGACTAGTCTCTTCCCATGAGCAGTTCTTC	CASSPPGLVSSHEQFF
14	-	TRBV19	TRBJ2-3	-	TGTGCCAGTAGCCAACTAGATGGCACAGATACGCAGTATTTT	CASSQLDGTDTQYF
16	TRBD1	TRBV19	TRBJ1-6	few	TGTGCCAGTAGTATCCGGGACAGCTCCTATAATTCACCCCTCCACTTT	CASSIRDSSYNSPLHF
12	-	TRBV7-2	TRBJ2-3	few	TGTGCCAGCAGCACACAGCTTTTGACGCAGTATTTT	CASSTQLLTQYF
14	-	TRBV12-3/TRBV12-4	TRBJ2-5	-	TGTGCCAGCAGTTTACGGGACATTCAAGAGACCCAGTACTTC	CASSLRDIQETQYF
16	TRBD2	TRBV6-1	TRBJ2-7	-	TGTGCCAGCAGCCCCCGACGGGCGGGAGACTCCTACGAGCAGTACTTC	CASSPRRAGDSYEQYF
13	-	TRBV7-2	TRBJ1-2	many	TGTGCCAGCAGCCCCTTGTATTCGGAAGGCTACACCTTC	CASSPLYSEGYTF
16	-	TRBV3-1	TRBJ2-6	-	TGTGCCAGCAGCCGCCGTGGTGTGGACGGGGCCAACGTCCTGACTTTC	CASSRRGVDGANVLTF
16	TRBD2	TRBV7-3	TRBJ2-3	once	TGTGCCAGCAGCTTAAGTCTAGCGGGAAGGGGAGATACGCAGTATTTT	CASSLSLAGRGDTQYF
16	-	TRBV27	TRBJ1-2	few	TGTGCCAGCAGTGAGACAGCGCAGGCGGCTAACTATGGCTACACCTTC	CASSETAQAANYGYTF